This TCR beta chain emerged from a study of T-cell reconstitution after alpha-beta-depleted transplantation in children. Unique molecular identifiers tagged the TCRbeta library. One entry per CDR3 protein, called by TCRdb with MiXCR from the PCR reads. The sample includes hundreds of thousands of distinct CDR3 sequences, 30% to 35% of them seen just once. Trimming at V came to 4 bases and at J to 8 bases, leaving 11 bases not matched to a gene. CDR3 length equals 15 residues. Germline CDR1 and CDR2: MGHRA and YSYEKL. The sample in question was PBMCs from the stem cell graft donor, obtained from the stem cell graft. The sequence derives from a human donor who donated a stem cell graft to a child with aplastic anemia. The gene calls are TRBV4-1 and TRBJ1-1, with 9 nucleotides matching TRBD1. The CDR3 loop reads CASSPTSPDRGEAFF. In nucleotides, the CDR3 is TGCGCCAGCAGCCCGACCTCTCCGGACAGGGGAGAAGCTTTCTTT.